The 5 T cell receptor beta chains given below trace back to one sample, sequenced in a study of blood T cell repertoires in COVID-19 (dated by TCRdb to the early 2020s). To prepare the library, the immunoSEQ multiplex PCR assay was applied. Here the immuneACCESS table is served through TCRdb, limited to in-frame sequences with V and J called. Missing clones are a known gap in these copies; in checked studies unresolved V genes cover under half, and the rest lacks a known reason. This sample comprises some 200,000 clones, approximately 81% of them detected only once. The ten largest clones add up to less than 11% of the sample. Sequencing input: peripheral blood. The receptors derive from a woman over 75 with acute or convalescent COVID-19.

In DNA form, the CDR3 reads TGTGCCAGTAGTACAGGGGTAGGGACAGTCCAAGAGACCCAGTACTTC. This encodes CASSTGVGTVQETQYF. The rearrangement uses TRBV19 and TRBJ2-5; 7 nucleotides line up with TRBD1. The CDR3 is 16 residues long. Unmatched junction bases numbered 9, after V lost 4 bases and J lost 1 base. From germline, CDR1 is LNHDA and CDR2 SQIVND (reference sequence). Full variable domain (missing parts from reference TRBV19 and TRBJ2-5): DGGITQSPKYLFRKEGQNVTLSCEQNLNHDAMYWYRQDPGQGLRLIYYSQIVNDFQKGDIAEGYSVSREKKESFPLTVTSAQKNPTAFYLCASSTGVGTVQETQYFGPGTRLLVL.

This clone was counted a few times. The rearrangement joins TRBV19 to TRBJ1-6, with D maybe TRBD1 (5 bases). Germline CDR1 LNHDA, CDR2 SQIVND (reference sequence). Between the trimmed V and J ends, which lost 6 bases and 5 bases, there was a span of 14 bases. The CDR3 is 15 residues long. The CDR3 loop is CASSPVGQNNSPLHF. DNA of the CDR3: TGTGCCAGTAGCCCCGTGGGGCAGAATAATTCACCCCTCCACTTT. Filled out from reference TRBV19 and TRBJ1-6, the complete variable domain reads DGGITQSPKYLFRKEGQNVTLSCEQNLNHDAMYWYRQDPGQGLRLIYYSQIVNDFQKGDIAEGYSVSREKKESFPLTVTSAQKNPTAFYLCASSPVGQNNSPLHFGNGTRLTVT.

This clone has just a few counts. V and J are TRBV7-2 and TRBJ2-7; 8 nucleotides match TRBD2. Germline CDR1 reads SGHTA; CDR2 reads FQGNSA. The CDR3 sequence is 16 residues long. The V and J ends lost 1 base and 1 base, in that order; junction bases with no gene match: 6. The CDR3 nucleotides are TGTGCCAGCAGCTTAGGAGGGCGGGGGGCTTCCTACGAGCAGTACTTC. It encodes CASSLGGRGASYEQYF. The entire variable domain, with the rest obtained from reference TRBV7-2 and TRBJ2-7, is as follows: GAGVSQSPSNKVTEKGKDVELRCDPISGHTALYWYRQSLGQGLEFLIYFQGNSAPDKSGLPSDRFSAERTGGSVSTLTIQRTQQEDSAVYLCASSLGGRGASYEQYFGPGTRLTVT.

This chain links TRBV5-1 with TRBJ1-3; 7 nucleotides line up with TRBD1. Trimming removed 4 bases from V and 0 bases from J; junction bases left unmatched: 7. There are 16 residues in the CDR3. Germline V gives CDR1 SGHRS, CDR2 YFSETQ. The CDR3 sequence is CASSIDRVDSGNTIYF. CDR3 sequence (DNA): TGCGCCAGCAGCATCGACAGGGTCGACTCTGGAAACACCATATATTTT.

The chain joins TRBV18 to TRBJ2-4, with unresolved D. This CDR3 has 16 amino acids. Germline V lookup: CDR1 KGHSH, CDR2 LQKENI. V shed 1 base and J shed 0 bases, with 10 bases lying between them. The CDR3 region is CASSPRADLAKNIQYF. DNA of the CDR3: TGTGCCAGCTCACCACGCGCCGATCTAGCCAAAAACATTCAGTACTTC.